The 20 T cell receptor beta chains below were found in one sample sequenced in a study of shared clonotypes between healthy human individuals. Only CD45RO-negative cells positively selected for CCR7 counted as naive CD8 cells, so terminally differentiated effector memory CD45RA+ cells were excluded. Profiled with immunoSEQ multiplex PCR; TCRdb holds only in-frame clones, not every one. The table includes millions of clones, roughly 91% detected once. Sequenced material: naive CD8+ T cells from PBMCs. The receptors were sampled from a man aged 18-30 years in good health. Some clones in this sample may be carry-over from other donors' samples.

This clone has just a few counts. The sample has other DNA sequences that encode this CDR3 too. The V call is TRBV30, the J call TRBJ1-1; no clear D gene. Trimming stripped 3 bases from V and 2 bases from J, with 7 bases between. Per germline, CDR1 GTSNPN and CDR2 SVGIG (reference sequence). The CDR3 has 12 residues. The CDR3 sequence is CAWRRGNTEAFF. The DNA for the CDR3 is TGTGCCTGGAGACGAGGTAACACTGAAGCTTTCTTT.

As regards this clone: Other DNA sequences in the same sample also yield this CDR3. The chain links TRBV6-5 to TRBJ2-7; D unresolved. In germline, CDR1 is MNHEY, CDR2 SVGAGI. The CDR3 contains 11 residues. Trimming shortened V by 0 bases and J by 5 bases, and 2 bases separated the two germline ends. The CDR3 DNA follows: TGTGCCAGCAGTTACTCGCACGAGCAGTACTTC. It yields the protein CASSYSHEQYF.

This rearrangement joins TRBV6-6 to TRBJ2-5, with 8 bases that match TRBD2. Germline V CDR1 and CDR2: MNHNY, SVGAGI (reference sequence). The J segment lost 7 bases and the V segment lost 1 base, leaving 8 bases of the junction unmatched. The CDR3 is 15 residues long. CDR3 sequence: CASSYFSGTSVTQYF. The DNA of the CDR3 is TGTGCCAGCAGTTACTTTTCCGGGACTAGTGTGACCCAGTACTTC.

The chain has TRBV19 and TRBJ2-1; tentative D call: TRBD2 (6 bases). CDR3 length equals 12 residues. The germline V and J ends were trimmed by 5 bases and 7 bases, with 9 bases remaining between them. Germline V gene lookup returns CDR1 LNHDA and CDR2 SQIVND (reference sequence). The CDR3 loop is CASSWSGNEQFF. Written as DNA, the CDR3 is TGTGCCAGTAGTTGGAGCGGGAATGAGCAGTTCTTC.

The CDR3 region has the DNA TGTGCCAGCAGCAGACAGTCATCCTACAATGAGCAGTTCTTC. Amino acids: CASSRQSSYNEQFF. The chain carries TRBV9 and TRBJ2-1, with D possibly matching TRBD1 (5 bases). The CDR3 runs 14 residues. V shed 4 bases and J shed 1 base, with 9 bases lying between them. CDR1 and CDR2 from the germline V gene are SGDLS and YYNGEE.

V is TRBV4-1 and J is TRBJ2-1, with a possible D match to TRBD2 (6 bases). The germline CDR1 and CDR2 sequences are MGHRA and YSYEKL. The V end lost 2 bases, the J end lost 4 bases, and 15 bases lay between the germline ends. CDR3 length: 16 residues. The DNA of the CDR3 is TGCGCCAGCAGCCAACTGGGACTCCTGACTTACAATGAGCAGTTCTTC. It yields the protein CASSQLGLLTYNEQFF.

The rearrangement links TRBV5-6 to TRBJ2-1; D gene uncertain. The germline V gene encodes CDR1 SGHDT and CDR2 YYEEEE. The CDR3 spans 12 residues. The V gene lost 3 bases and the J gene lost 3 bases, with 4 bases spanning the gap. The CDR3 nucleotides are TGTGCCAGCAGCTCAGTCTACAATGAGCAGTTCTTC. Its translation is CASSSVYNEQFF.

This chain links TRBV27 with TRBJ2-7; the D gene is possibly TRBD1 (6 bases). V was shortened by 4 bases and J by 2 bases, with 15 bases between the two germline ends. The CDR3 is made up of 15 amino acids. Per the germline V gene, CDR1 is MNHEY and CDR2 is SMNVEV (reference sequence). The CDR3 DNA sequence: TGTGCCAGCAGTTCGTGGACAACAGGGACCTACGAGCAGTACTTC. Translated, it gives CASSSWTTGTYEQYF.

This chain links TRBV11-2 with TRBJ2-5; D is perhaps TRBD2 (6 bases). Trimming took off 6 bases at V and 2 bases at J, with 13 bases between the two ends. CDR3 length equals 14 residues. CDR1 SGHAT and CDR2 FQNNGV come from the germline V gene. The CDR3 DNA is TGTGCCAGCAGGACGAACGGGGGACAAGAGACCCAGTACTTC. It specifies CASRTNGGQETQYF.

The V gene is TRBV5-6, the J gene TRBJ1-1; D is unclear. CDR1 and CDR2 from the germline V gene are SGHDT and YYEEEE. V was trimmed by 1 base and J by 4 bases, leaving 8 bases between them. This CDR3 is 13 amino acids long. Written as DNA, the CDR3 is TGTGCCAGCAGCTTGAGGGAGAGCACTGAAGCTTTCTTT. As protein: CASSLRESTEAFF.

This sequence joins TRBV7-9 and TRBJ2-1; 10 bases are shared with TRBD2. This CDR3 contains 16 residues. J was trimmed by 9 bases and V by 1 base; bases with no gene match: 9. CDR1 is SEHNR and CDR2 is FQNEAQ in the germline V gene (reference sequence). CDR3 residues: CASSLVSSGSGAEQFF. The CDR3 region has the DNA TGTGCCAGCAGCTTAGTGTCTAGCGGGAGCGGTGCTGAGCAGTTCTTC.

J is TRBJ1-4 and V is TRBV6-1; the D is unclear. V was cut by 2 bases and J by 0 bases, with 7 bases left in between. This CDR3 is built from 15 residues. Germline V gene lookup returns CDR1 MNHNS and CDR2 SASEGT. CDR3 sequence: CASSEIPTTNEKLFF. The CDR3 DNA is TGTGCCAGCAGTGAAATCCCTACAACTAATGAAAAACTGTTTTTT.

This rearrangement joins TRBV28 to TRBJ2-7; TRBD2 aligns across 12 bases. J was trimmed by 1 base and V by 2 bases; bases with no gene match: 12. The germline V gene encodes CDR1 MDHEN and CDR2 SYDVKM. The CDR3 runs 19 residues. The CDR3: CASSLNLAGGPVLSYEQYF. In DNA form, the CDR3 reads TGTGCCAGCAGTTTAAACCTAGCGGGAGGGCCGGTCCTTTCCTACGAGCAGTACTTC.

The V gene is TRBV6-4, the J gene TRBJ2-3, with TRBD2 identical over 10 bases. The CDR3 contains 15 residues. From germline, CDR1 is MRHNA and CDR2 SNTAGT. The V gene end was trimmed by 0 bases and the J gene end by 6 bases; junction bases not matched to a gene: 3. The CDR3 loop reads CASSDSSGRADTQYF. Written as DNA, the CDR3 is TGTGCCAGCAGTGACTCGAGCGGGAGGGCCGATACGCAGTATTTT.

The CDR3 nucleotides are TGTGCCAGCAGTGAGGACTACGAGCAGTACTTC. Its protein is CASSEDYEQYF. The V gene is TRBV25-1, the J gene TRBJ2-7, with D unresolved. CDR1 is MGHDK and CDR2 is SYGVNS in the germline V gene. Deletions cut 3 bases from V and 3 bases from J, with 3 bases between. The CDR3 length is 11 residues.

This clone was detected only once. The gene calls are TRBV4-1 and TRBJ2-7; no clear D. The CDR3 covers 13 residues. Deletions cut 0 bases from V and 6 bases from J, with 9 bases between. Germline V gene data show CDR1 as MGHRA and CDR2 as YSYEKL. CDR3 in amino acids: CASSQEVTPEQYF. The CDR3 nucleotides read TGCGCCAGCAGCCAAGAGGTGACACCCGAGCAGTACTTC.

The chain recombines TRBV5-5 with TRBJ2-7; 7 nucleotides line up with TRBD1. Germline lookup yields CDR1 SGHKS and CDR2 YYEKEE (reference sequence). J gave up 3 bases and V 1 base, and 4 bases lay outside the gene matches. The CDR3 extends over 14 amino acids. The CDR3 sequence is CASSLYRDSYEQYF. CDR3 nucleotides: TGTGCCAGCAGCTTGTACCGGGACAGCTACGAGCAGTACTTC.

This clone was recorded only once. This rearrangement joins TRBV4-1 to TRBJ1-5; 8 bases are shared with TRBD1. The CDR3 runs 15 residues. CDR1 MGHRA and CDR2 YSYEKL come from the germline V gene. Trimming cost V 4 bases and J 4 bases; bases outside gene matches: 6. CDR3 bases: TGCGCCAGCAGCCCCGACAGGGGTCGGAATCAGCCCCAGCATTTT. Translation gives CASSPDRGRNQPQHF.

The CDR3 sequence is CASSPLQADTQYF. In DNA form, the CDR3 reads TGTGCCAGCAGTCCCCTACAGGCAGATACGCAGTATTTT. The rearrangement uses TRBV2 and TRBJ2-3, with D perhaps TRBD1 (5 bases). Germline CDR1 is SNHLY and CDR2 is FYNNEI. The CDR3 length is 13 residues. The V and J ends lost 5 bases and 4 bases respectively, with 10 bases between them. Full variable domain (remainder filled in from reference TRBV2 and TRBJ2-3): EPEVTQTPSHQVTQMGQEVILRCVPISNHLYFYWYRQILGQKVEFLVSFYNNEISEKSEIFDDQFSVERPDGSNFTLKIRSTKLEDSAMYFCASSPLQADTQYFGPGTRLTVL.

This rearrangement joins TRBV19 to TRBJ2-7; TRBD2 matches at 14 bases. The CDR3 has 14 residues. CDR1 and CDR2 from the germline V gene are LNHDA and SQIVND (reference sequence). The V segment lost 6 bases and the J segment 6 bases; nucleotides outside the gene matches: 4. The CDR3 loop reads CASRGTSGRGEQYF. The DNA of the CDR3 is TGTGCCAGTAGGGGGACTAGCGGGAGAGGCGAGCAGTACTTC.